Listed below are T cell receptor beta chains from one sample, sequenced in a study of tissue T cells after allogeneic stem cell transplantation. Produced via immunoSEQ multiplex PCR; TCRdb's table is partial and in-frame only. This table holds about 43,000 clones, roughly 92% found once. The material was blood, obtained before transplantation. These receptors were collected from a woman aged 40 to 75 who later had graft-versus-host disease after an allogeneic stem cell transplant. Each CDR3 is given with its conserved first and last residue. D genes are given only for firm matches. Not every row has a clone size; where given, it reads once, few, many or a size class.

cdr3_length: 15; d_call: TRBD1; v_call: TRBV5-1; clone_size: -; j_call: TRBJ2-3; cdr3_nt: TGCGCCAGCAGCCGGGGACAGGGGGGCACAGATACGCAGTATTTT; cdr3_aa: CASSRGQGGTDTQYF
cdr3_length: 15; d_call: -; v_call: TRBV12-2; clone_size: -; j_call: TRBJ2-7; cdr3_nt: TGTGCAAGTCGCTTACTTTGGACAGGGCGGTACGAGCAGTACTTC; cdr3_aa: CASRLLWTGRYEQYF
cdr3_length: 14; d_call: TRBD1; v_call: TRBV11-3; clone_size: -; j_call: TRBJ2-1; cdr3_nt: TGTGCCAGCAGCGTGGGACAGGGGGGAGATGAGCAGTTCTTC; cdr3_aa: CASSVGQGGDEQFF
cdr3_length: 14; d_call: TRBD2; v_call: TRBV4-2; clone_size: -; j_call: TRBJ2-7; cdr3_nt: TGTGCCAGCAGCCAACGGACTAGCGGCTACGAGCAGTACTTC; cdr3_aa: CASSQRTSGYEQYF
cdr3_length: 15; d_call: TRBD2; v_call: TRBV7-2; clone_size: -; j_call: TRBJ2-2; cdr3_nt: TGTGCCAGCAGCCCTAGCGGGAGTGGGGCCGGGGAGCTGTTTTTT; cdr3_aa: CASSPSGSGAGELFF
cdr3_length: 14; d_call: -; v_call: TRBV4-1; clone_size: -; j_call: TRBJ1-1; cdr3_nt: TGCGCCAGCAGCCAAGGGTTTCTCGGTCGCGGAGCTTTCTTT; cdr3_aa: CASSQGFLGRGAFF
cdr3_length: 17; d_call: -; v_call: TRBV7-6; clone_size: few; j_call: TRBJ2-2; cdr3_nt: TGTGCCAGCAGCCCGCGGCGTGGGGGAACGAACACCGGGGAGCTGTTTTTT; cdr3_aa: CASSPRRGGTNTGELFF
cdr3_length: 13; d_call: -; v_call: TRBV5-1; clone_size: -; j_call: TRBJ2-3; cdr3_nt: TGCGCCAGCAGCTTCCGGGGAGGTAATACGCAGTATTTT; cdr3_aa: CASSFRGGNTQYF
cdr3_length: 16; d_call: -; v_call: TRBV5-1; clone_size: -; j_call: TRBJ1-1; cdr3_nt: TGCGCCAGCAGCCCGGAACTTGGACAAGTGAACACTGAAGCTTTCTTT; cdr3_aa: CASSPELGQVNTEAFF
cdr3_length: 13; d_call: -; v_call: TRBV12-3/TRBV12-4; clone_size: -; j_call: TRBJ2-3; cdr3_nt: TGTGCCAGCAGCCTTGGCGGGATAGATACGCAGTATTTT; cdr3_aa: CASSLGGIDTQYF
cdr3_length: 15; d_call: -; v_call: TRBV28; clone_size: few; j_call: TRBJ1-5; cdr3_nt: TGTGCCAGCAGTTTCGGAGGGGGTTGGGATCAGCCCCAGCATTTT; cdr3_aa: CASSFGGGWDQPQHF
cdr3_length: 14; d_call: -; v_call: TRBV6-5; clone_size: -; j_call: TRBJ2-3; cdr3_nt: TGTGCCAGCAGTTACGTAGGGAGCACAGATACGCAGTATTTT; cdr3_aa: CASSYVGSTDTQYF
cdr3_length: 10; d_call: -; v_call: TRBV12-3/TRBV12-4; clone_size: -; j_call: TRBJ1-1; cdr3_nt: TGTGCCAGCAGCCAAGGTGGGGTTAACTTT; cdr3_aa: CASSQGGVNF
cdr3_length: 17; d_call: -; v_call: TRBV4-3; clone_size: -; j_call: TRBJ2-7; cdr3_nt: TGCGCCAGCAGCCAAGAATTGGACCTAAGAAACCACTACGAGCAGTACTTC; cdr3_aa: CASSQELDLRNHYEQYF
cdr3_length: 15; d_call: -; v_call: TRBV2; clone_size: -; j_call: TRBJ2-2; cdr3_nt: TGTGCCAGCTCGCCCGAGGGGGGGATTTTTGGAGAGCTGTTTTTT; cdr3_aa: CASSPEGGIFGELFF
cdr3_length: 15; d_call: -; v_call: TRBV7-7; clone_size: -; j_call: TRBJ2-3; cdr3_nt: TGTGCTAGCAGCTTTGGAACAGGGTGGGCAGATACGCAGTATTTT; cdr3_aa: CASSFGTGWADTQYF
cdr3_length: 15; d_call: -; v_call: TRBV3-1/TRBV3-2; clone_size: -; j_call: TRBJ2-1; cdr3_nt: TGTGCCAGCAGCCACAATGCCCTGGCCTACAATGAGCAGTTCTTC; cdr3_aa: CASSHNALAYNEQFF
cdr3_length: 15; d_call: -; v_call: TRBV5-4; clone_size: -; j_call: TRBJ2-5; cdr3_nt: TGTGCCAGCAGCTTGGGGGTTAGGACAGAAGAGACCCAGTACTTC; cdr3_aa: CASSLGVRTEETQYF
cdr3_length: 15; d_call: -; v_call: TRBV6-5; clone_size: -; j_call: TRBJ1-5; cdr3_nt: TGTGCCAGCAGTAGGGCGGCGAGTGGCAATCAGCCCCAGCATTTT; cdr3_aa: CASSRAASGNQPQHF
cdr3_length: 11; d_call: -; v_call: TRBV28; clone_size: once; j_call: TRBJ1-1; cdr3_nt: TGTGCCAGCAGGAACAGTGTTGAAGCTTTCTTT; cdr3_aa: CASRNSVEAFF
cdr3_length: 16; d_call: -; v_call: TRBV3-1/TRBV3-2; clone_size: -; j_call: TRBJ1-4; cdr3_nt: TGTGCCAGCAGCCAAAAACGGGGGACCCTTAATGAAAAACTGTTTTTT; cdr3_aa: CASSQKRGTLNEKLFF
cdr3_length: 12; d_call: TRBD2; v_call: TRBV7-9; clone_size: -; j_call: TRBJ2-1; cdr3_nt: TGTGCCAGCAGCCTCACTAGCGGGGAGCAGTTCTTC; cdr3_aa: CASSLTSGEQFF
cdr3_length: 15; d_call: TRBD2; v_call: TRBV5-5; clone_size: -; j_call: TRBJ2-7; cdr3_nt: TGTGCCAGCAGCGTACTAGCGGCATCGGGGTACGAGCAGTACTTC; cdr3_aa: CASSVLAASGYEQYF
cdr3_length: 15; d_call: -; v_call: TRBV7-2; clone_size: -; j_call: TRBJ2-1; cdr3_nt: TGTGCCAGCAGCTTAGGCGGAGACCTCTACAATGAGCAGTTCTTC; cdr3_aa: CASSLGGDLYNEQFF
cdr3_length: 14; d_call: TRBD1; v_call: TRBV7-2; clone_size: -; j_call: TRBJ1-2; cdr3_nt: TGTGCCAGCAGCTCCCAGGGGGGTAACTATGGCTACACCTTC; cdr3_aa: CASSSQGGNYGYTF
cdr3_length: 12; d_call: -; v_call: TRBV5-1; clone_size: once; j_call: TRBJ2-1; cdr3_nt: TGCGCCAGCAGCTTGGATTACAATGAGCAGTTCTTC; cdr3_aa: CASSLDYNEQFF
cdr3_length: 14; d_call: -; v_call: TRBV5-4; clone_size: few; j_call: TRBJ1-2; cdr3_nt: TGTGCCAGCAGCTTAAGCGGAGGAAACTATGGCTACACCTTC; cdr3_aa: CASSLSGGNYGYTF
cdr3_length: 12; d_call: -; v_call: TRBV2; clone_size: -; j_call: TRBJ1-6; cdr3_nt: TGTGCCAGCAGTGGGGTTAATTCACCCCTCCACTTT; cdr3_aa: CASSGVNSPLHF
cdr3_length: 15; d_call: TRBD2; v_call: TRBV6-4; clone_size: -; j_call: TRBJ2-3; cdr3_nt: TGTGCCAGCAGTGATAGCGGGAGAGGAACAGATACGCAGTATTTT; cdr3_aa: CASSDSGRGTDTQYF
cdr3_length: 15; d_call: TRBD2; v_call: TRBV28; clone_size: -; j_call: TRBJ2-7; cdr3_nt: TGTGCCAGCAACGTCGGGGGGAGTGGGAGGTACGAGCAGTACTTC; cdr3_aa: CASNVGGSGRYEQYF
cdr3_length: 16; d_call: -; v_call: TRBV7-9; clone_size: -; j_call: TRBJ2-3; cdr3_nt: TGTGCCAGCAGCTCCGGCATAGTCCCCGGCACAGATACGCAGTATTTT; cdr3_aa: CASSSGIVPGTDTQYF
cdr3_length: 13; d_call: -; v_call: TRBV27; clone_size: -; j_call: TRBJ1-4; cdr3_nt: TGTGCCAGCAGTTTAGTCAGAAATGAAAAACTGTTTTTT; cdr3_aa: CASSLVRNEKLFF
cdr3_length: 14; d_call: TRBD2; v_call: TRBV9; clone_size: -; j_call: TRBJ2-7; cdr3_nt: TGTGCCAGCAGCTCAGGACTAGCGGGAGAGGAGCAGTACTTC; cdr3_aa: CASSSGLAGEEQYF
cdr3_length: 15; d_call: -; v_call: TRBV7-2; clone_size: -; j_call: TRBJ2-7; cdr3_nt: TGTGCCAGCAGCTTAAACAGCGAGCGATTCTACGAGCAGTACTTC; cdr3_aa: CASSLNSERFYEQYF
cdr3_length: 14; d_call: -; v_call: TRBV19; clone_size: -; j_call: TRBJ1-3; cdr3_nt: TGTGCCAGTAGTATAGGCGGCGGAGGAAACACCATATATTTT; cdr3_aa: CASSIGGGGNTIYF
cdr3_length: 14; d_call: TRBD1; v_call: TRBV6-5; clone_size: -; j_call: TRBJ2-1; cdr3_nt: TGTGCCAGCATATCAGGGGGCGCGAGGAATGAGCAGTTCTTC; cdr3_aa: CASISGGARNEQFF
cdr3_length: 15; d_call: -; v_call: TRBV2; clone_size: -; j_call: TRBJ1-6; cdr3_nt: TGTGCCAGCAAAGTCGGGCAGACCTTTAATTCACCCCTCCACTTT; cdr3_aa: CASKVGQTFNSPLHF
cdr3_length: 18; d_call: TRBD2; v_call: TRBV27; clone_size: -; j_call: TRBJ2-1; cdr3_nt: TGTGCCAGCAGTTTACGGATTGGCGGGAGGGCCTCCTACAATGAGCAGTTCTTC; cdr3_aa: CASSLRIGGRASYNEQFF
cdr3_length: 16; d_call: TRBD1; v_call: TRBV19; clone_size: -; j_call: TRBJ1-2; cdr3_nt: TGTGCCAGTAGTGCTGCCGGGACAGGGTTCGGTCGGGGCTACACCTTC; cdr3_aa: CASSAAGTGFGRGYTF
cdr3_length: 14; d_call: TRBD2; v_call: TRBV9; clone_size: -; j_call: TRBJ2-3; cdr3_nt: TGTGCCAGCAGCCCAGGACTAGCGGGCGATACGCAGTATTTT; cdr3_aa: CASSPGLAGDTQYF
cdr3_length: 15; d_call: -; v_call: TRBV29-1; clone_size: -; j_call: TRBJ2-5; cdr3_nt: TGCAGCGTTCGGGGGGGACAGAGAAACCAAGAGACCCAGTACTTC; cdr3_aa: CSVRGGQRNQETQYF
cdr3_length: 13; d_call: -; v_call: TRBV19; clone_size: -; j_call: TRBJ1-3; cdr3_nt: TGTGCCAGTAGCGTCGTTCCTGGAAACACCATATATTTT; cdr3_aa: CASSVVPGNTIYF
cdr3_length: 14; d_call: -; v_call: TRBV7-2; clone_size: -; j_call: TRBJ2-2; cdr3_nt: TGTGCCAGCAGCGTTCAGTTGGGGACCGGGGAGCTGTTTTTT; cdr3_aa: CASSVQLGTGELFF
cdr3_length: 12; d_call: TRBD2; v_call: TRBV2; clone_size: -; j_call: TRBJ2-7; cdr3_nt: TGTGCCACTAGCGGGAGCTCCTACGAGCAGTACTTC; cdr3_aa: CATSGSSYEQYF
cdr3_length: 13; d_call: -; v_call: TRBV7-2; clone_size: -; j_call: TRBJ1-5; cdr3_nt: TGTGCCAGCAGCTTAAATAGCAATCAGCCCCAGCATTTT; cdr3_aa: CASSLNSNQPQHF
cdr3_length: 16; d_call: TRBD1; v_call: TRBV28; clone_size: -; j_call: TRBJ2-5; cdr3_nt: TGTGCCAGCAGTTTATCGGTGGGACAGACCAAAGAGACCCAGTACTTC; cdr3_aa: CASSLSVGQTKETQYF
cdr3_length: 14; d_call: TRBD1; v_call: TRBV6-5; clone_size: few; j_call: TRBJ2-7; cdr3_nt: TGTGCCACTCAGACAGGGATTAGCTCCTACGAGCAGTACTTC; cdr3_aa: CATQTGISSYEQYF
cdr3_length: 21; d_call: TRBD2; v_call: TRBV24-1; clone_size: -; j_call: TRBJ2-3; cdr3_nt: TGTGCCACCAGTGATTCCGGGACTAGCGGGAGGGCCCCCCGGGGCACAGATACGCAGTATTTT; cdr3_aa: CATSDSGTSGRAPRGTDTQYF
cdr3_length: 13; d_call: -; v_call: TRBV7-6; clone_size: -; j_call: TRBJ2-7; cdr3_nt: TGTGCCAGCGCACCTGGGGGACCCTACGAGCAGTACTTC; cdr3_aa: CASAPGGPYEQYF
cdr3_length: 14; d_call: TRBD1; v_call: TRBV29-1; clone_size: -; j_call: TRBJ2-2; cdr3_nt: TGCAGCGCGCAACAGGGGGCGGGCACCGGGGAGCTGTTTTTT; cdr3_aa: CSAQQGAGTGELFF